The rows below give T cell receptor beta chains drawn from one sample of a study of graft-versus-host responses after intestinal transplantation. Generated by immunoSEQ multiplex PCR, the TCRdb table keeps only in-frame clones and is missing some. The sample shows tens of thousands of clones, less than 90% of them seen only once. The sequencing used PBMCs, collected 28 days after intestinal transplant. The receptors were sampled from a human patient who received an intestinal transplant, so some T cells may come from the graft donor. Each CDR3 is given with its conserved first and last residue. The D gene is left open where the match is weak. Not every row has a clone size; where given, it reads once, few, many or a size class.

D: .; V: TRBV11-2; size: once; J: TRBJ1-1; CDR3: CASSSLGTEAFF; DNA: TGTGCCAGCAGCTCCTTGGGTACTGAAGCTTTCTTT
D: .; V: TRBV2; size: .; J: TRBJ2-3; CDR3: CASSYRPSGSTDTQYF; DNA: TGTGCCAGCAGTTATCGACCGAGTGGGAGCACAGATACGCAGTATTTT
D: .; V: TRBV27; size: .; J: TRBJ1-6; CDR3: CASSFGGSLNSPLHF; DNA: TGTGCCAGCAGTTTCGGCGGCAGCCTTAATTCACCCCTCCACTTT
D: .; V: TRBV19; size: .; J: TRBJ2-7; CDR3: CASSGQGSPYEQYF; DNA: TGTGCCAGTAGTGGCCAGGGAAGTCCCTACGAGCAGTACTTC
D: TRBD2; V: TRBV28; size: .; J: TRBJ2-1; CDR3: CASSLRLAGRTEQFF; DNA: TGTGCCAGCAGTCTTAGACTAGCGGGACGTACTGAGCAGTTCTTC
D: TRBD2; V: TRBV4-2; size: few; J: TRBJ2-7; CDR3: CASSPGGGAYEQYF; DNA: TGTGCCAGCAGCCCCGGCGGGGGGGCCTACGAGCAGTACTTC
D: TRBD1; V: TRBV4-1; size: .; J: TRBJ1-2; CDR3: CASSQGDRDYGYTF; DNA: TGCGCCAGCAGCCAGGGAGACAGGGACTATGGCTACACCTTC
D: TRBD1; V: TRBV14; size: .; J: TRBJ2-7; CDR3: CASSLGTVPYEQYF; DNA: TGTGCCAGCAGCCTCGGGACAGTACCCTACGAGCAGTACTTC
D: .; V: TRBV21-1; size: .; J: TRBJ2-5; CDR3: CASNCTPTQNRKTGEETQYF; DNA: TGTGCCAGCAATTGCACTCCCACACAGAACCGAAAGACAGGGGAAGAGACCCAGTACTTC
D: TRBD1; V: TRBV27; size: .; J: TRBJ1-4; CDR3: CASSTFRGLGVLNEKLFF; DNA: TGTGCCAGCAGTACGTTCAGGGGGCTGGGGGTTCTTAATGAAAAACTGTTTTTT
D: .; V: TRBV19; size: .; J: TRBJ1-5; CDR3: CASTLLGGASNQPQHF; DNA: TGTGCCAGTACCCTCCTGGGGGGCGCGAGCAATCAGCCCCAGCATTTT
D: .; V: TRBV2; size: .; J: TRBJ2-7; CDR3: CASMSYEQYF; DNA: TGTGCCAGCATGTCCTACGAGCAGTACTTC
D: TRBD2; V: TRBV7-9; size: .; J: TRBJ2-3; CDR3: CASSAGTSGTDTQYF; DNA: TGTGCCAGCAGCGCCGGGACTAGCGGCACAGATACGCAGTATTTT
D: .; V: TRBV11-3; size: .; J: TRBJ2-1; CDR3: CASSPTPGVNEQFF; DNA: TGTGCCAGCAGCCCCACGCCTGGGGTCAATGAGCAGTTCTTC
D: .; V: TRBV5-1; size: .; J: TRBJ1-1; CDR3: CASSPGTENTEAFF; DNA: TGCGCCAGCAGCCCCGGGACGGAGAACACTGAAGCTTTCTTT
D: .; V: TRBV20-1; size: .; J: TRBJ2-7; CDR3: CSAKDYEQYF; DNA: TGCAGTGCTAAAGACTACGAGCAGTACTTC
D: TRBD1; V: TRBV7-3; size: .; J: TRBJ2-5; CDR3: CASSALGTGAQETQYF; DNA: TGTGCCAGCAGCGCCCTAGGGACAGGGGCCCAAGAGACCCAGTACTTC
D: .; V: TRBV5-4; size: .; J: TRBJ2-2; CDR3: CASSQYRLFGGELFF; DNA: TGTGCCAGCAGCCAGTATAGGCTGTTCGGAGGGGAGCTGTTTTTT
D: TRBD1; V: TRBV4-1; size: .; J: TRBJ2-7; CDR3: CASSRQNRGQFPHEQYF; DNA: TGCGCCAGCAGCCGGCAGAACAGGGGGCAGTTCCCCCACGAGCAGTACTTC
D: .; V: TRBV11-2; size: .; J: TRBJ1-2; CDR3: CASRKVGGPYGYTF; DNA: TGTGCCAGCAGAAAAGTCGGGGGCCCCTATGGCTACACCTTC
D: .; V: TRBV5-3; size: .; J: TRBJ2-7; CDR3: CARSLWTPGAGYYYEQYF; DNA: TGTGCCAGAAGCTTGTGGACCCCAGGGGCGGGATACTACTACGAGCAGTACTTC
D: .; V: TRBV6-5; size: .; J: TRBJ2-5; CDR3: CASSYSSSQETQYF; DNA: TGTGCCAGCAGTTACTCGAGCAGCCAAGAGACCCAGTACTTC
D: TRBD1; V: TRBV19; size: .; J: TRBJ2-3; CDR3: CASSVDRETQYF; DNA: TGTGCCAGTAGTGTAGACAGGGAGACGCAGTATTTT
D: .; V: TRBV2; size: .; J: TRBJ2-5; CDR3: CASSEGETQYF; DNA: TGTGCCAGCAGTGAGGGGGAGACCCAGTACTTC
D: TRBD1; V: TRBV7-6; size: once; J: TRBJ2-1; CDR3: CASSLAGQGPYNEQFF; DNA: TGTGCCAGCAGCTTAGCCGGACAGGGCCCCTACAATGAGCAGTTCTTC
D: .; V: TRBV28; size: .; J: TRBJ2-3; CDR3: CASSPLPTPLTDTQYF; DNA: TGTGCCAGCAGCCCACTTCCCACTCCCCTCACAGATACGCAGTATTTT
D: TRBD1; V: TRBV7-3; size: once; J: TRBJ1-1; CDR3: CASSYDRGMNTEAFF; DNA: TGTGCCAGCAGCTACGACAGGGGCATGAACACTGAAGCTTTCTTT
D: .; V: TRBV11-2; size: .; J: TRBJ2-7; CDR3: CASSLGAGPYEQYF; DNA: TGTGCCAGCAGCTTAGGAGCAGGCCCCTACGAGCAGTACTTC
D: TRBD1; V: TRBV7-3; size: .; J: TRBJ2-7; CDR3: CASSLDREASEQYF; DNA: TGTGCCAGCAGCTTGGACAGGGAAGCGTCCGAGCAGTACTTC
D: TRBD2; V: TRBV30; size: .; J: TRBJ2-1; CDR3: CASYRLAGSYNEQFF; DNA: TGTGCCTCTTACCGGTTAGCGGGCTCCTACAATGAGCAGTTCTTC
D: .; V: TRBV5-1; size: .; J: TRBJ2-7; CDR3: CASSLASGGGLFYEQYF; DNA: TGCGCCAGCAGCTTGGCCTCAGGGGGAGGTCTTTTCTACGAGCAGTACTTC
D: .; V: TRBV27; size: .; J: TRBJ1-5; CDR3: CASSPSGLGPGRQPQHF; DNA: TGTGCCAGCAGTCCCTCCGGCCTGGGACCCGGTCGACAGCCCCAGCATTTT
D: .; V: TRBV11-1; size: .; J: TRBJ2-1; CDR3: CASSLGTGPNEQFF; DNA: TGTGCCAGCAGCTTAGGCACGGGCCCCAATGAGCAGTTCTTC
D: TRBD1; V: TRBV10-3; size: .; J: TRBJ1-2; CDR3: CAISVIGQGVSGYTF; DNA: TGTGCCATCAGTGTTATCGGACAGGGGGTTAGTGGCTACACCTTC
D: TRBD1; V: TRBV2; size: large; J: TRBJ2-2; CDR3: CASSGTVNTGELFF; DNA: TGTGCCAGCAGCGGGACAGTCAACACCGGGGAGCTGTTTTTT
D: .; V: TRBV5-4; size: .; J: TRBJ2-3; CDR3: CASRRGTDTQYF; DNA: TGTGCCAGCAGGAGGGGCACAGATACGCAGTATTTT
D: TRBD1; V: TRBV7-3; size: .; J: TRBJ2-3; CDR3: CASSWTGGSADTQYF; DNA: TGTGCCAGCAGCTGGACAGGGGGCAGTGCAGATACGCAGTATTTT
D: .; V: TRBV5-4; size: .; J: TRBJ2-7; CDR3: CASSLAGQGGEQYF; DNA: TGTGCCAGCAGCTTGGCCGGGCAAGGGGGCGAGCAGTACTTC
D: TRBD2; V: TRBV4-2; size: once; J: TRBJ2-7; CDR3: CASSRLGGSGASSYEQYF; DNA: TGTGCCAGCAGCCGGCTTGGAGGTAGCGGGGCGAGCTCCTACGAGCAGTACTTC
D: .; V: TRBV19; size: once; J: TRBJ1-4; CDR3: CASSLGSFRGEKLFF; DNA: TGTGCCAGTAGTCTTGGATCCTTCCGAGGTGAAAAACTGTTTTTT
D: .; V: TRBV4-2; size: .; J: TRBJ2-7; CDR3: CASSQFPRGSSYEQYF; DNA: TGTGCCAGCAGCCAATTCCCGAGGGGTAGCTCCTACGAGCAGTACTTC
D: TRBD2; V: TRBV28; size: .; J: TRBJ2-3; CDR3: CASGASGTSTDTQYF; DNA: TGTGCCAGCGGAGCTAGCGGTACTAGCACAGATACGCAGTATTTT